This T cell receptor (beta chain) derives from a study of cytomegalovirus exposure and HLA in healthy donors. Overall study results and limits: With later analysis, a missense DCLRE1C variant became linked to TCR beta V- and J-gene trimming. The study assumed roughly uniform donor sequencing depth for presence/absence analyses.

The primer mix had 60 Vbeta and 13 Jbeta primers. The protocol was immunoSEQ multiplex PCR, while the TCRdb copy is restricted to in-frame clones and leaves out a portion. The sample has about 35,000 clones, around three quarters seen once; the top ten hold 6%. The CDR3 has 13 amino acids. Germline V gene lookup returns CDR1 ENHRY and CDR2 SYGVKD. Trimming removed 10 bases from V and 3 bases from J, with 13 bases in between. The count of this clone is one. Its antigen remains unknown. The genes are TRBV10-3 and TRBJ1-5; D may be TRBD1 (5 bases). This TCR was sampled from a male donor in good health and CMV-seronegative. Sequencing was done on a sample of PBMCs. CDR3 coding DNA: TGTGCCACCACGCGCGGGGCCAATCAGCCCCAGCATTTT. Translated: CATTRGANQPQHF.